Presented here are 20 T cell receptor beta chains from one specimen sequenced in a study of blood T cell repertoires in COVID-19. Generated by immunoSEQ multiplex PCR, the TCRdb table keeps only in-frame clones and is missing some. This table holds around 78,000 clones, around 88% found once. Sequenced material: PBMCs or T cells enriched from blood (not recorded which). The receptors were gathered from a woman aged 45-60 years with acute COVID-19.

J is TRBJ2-6 and V is TRBV3-1 (or the pseudogene TRBV3-2); 7 nucleotides match TRBD1. The CDR3 has 15 amino acids. The germline CDR1 and CDR2 sequences are LGHDT and YNNKEL (reference sequence). After removal of 3 bases from V and 3 bases from J, the junction contained 2 bases not matched to a gene. Here the CDR3 reads CASSHTGVGANVLTF. In DNA form, the CDR3 reads TGTGCCAGCAGCCATACAGGGGTTGGGGCCAACGTCCTGACTTTC.

The chain combines TRBV7-8 with TRBJ2-7, with D maybe TRBD1 (6 bases). This CDR3 has 16 residues. The germline V and J ends were trimmed by 10 bases and 3 bases, with 25 bases remaining between them. Germline loops: CDR1 SGHVS, CDR2 FQNEAQ. CDR3 amino acids: CATHQGSPGQLYEQYF. The CDR3 DNA is TGTGCCACCCACCAAGGTTCACCGGGACAACTCTACGAGCAGTACTTC.

V gene TRBV5-1 combines with J gene TRBJ1-2, with 8 bases identical to TRBD1. This CDR3 has 15 residues. Germline-derived CDR1 and CDR2 are SGHRS and YFSETQ. Trimming cost V 4 bases and J 5 bases; bases outside gene matches: 10. CDR3 nucleotide sequence: TGCGCCAGCAGCCAAACCGGGACAGGCGTATATGGCTACACCTTC. It yields the protein CASSQTGTGVYGYTF. Supplemented by reference TRBV5-1 and TRBJ1-2, the full variable domain reads KAGVTQTPRYLIKTRGQQVTLSCSPISGHRSVSWYQQTPGQGLQFLFEYFSETQRNKGNFPGRFSGRQFSNSRSEMNVSTLELGDSALYLCASSQTGTGVYGYTFGSGTRLTVV.

V and J are TRBV7-9 and TRBJ1-2, with 7 nucleotides matching TRBD1. The junction had 10 bases not matched to a gene; V was cut back by 3 bases and J by 0 bases. Germline CDR1 SEHNR, CDR2 FQNEAQ (reference sequence). The CDR3 covers 17 residues. The CDR3 coding sequence is TGTGCCAGCAGCTTCGCAGACAGGGATTGGACTAACTATGGCTACACCTTC. Encoded protein: CASSFADRDWTNYGYTF.

This chain joins TRBV7-3 and TRBJ2-1; 9 nucleotides line up with TRBD2. The CDR3 length is 16 residues. V shed 4 bases and J 2 bases; nucleotides not matched to a gene: 6. Germline V gene lookup returns CDR1 SGHTA and CDR2 FQGTGA. DNA for the CDR3: TGTGCCAGCAGCTCAGCGGGAGGAGGGCCCTACAATGAGCAGTTCTTC. Translating it yields CASSSAGGGPYNEQFF.

With regard to this clone: The same CDR3 can be traced to other DNA sequences in this sample. V and J are TRBV20-1 and TRBJ2-7; 7 positions agree with TRBD2. Germline assignment: CDR1 DFQATT and CDR2 SNEGSKA (reference sequence). The length of the CDR3 is 11 residues. V lost 6 bases and J lost 3; bases outside the gene matches: 2. This chain's CDR3 is CSARTSYEQYF. CDR3 DNA sequence: TGCAGTGCCCGGACTAGCTACGAGCAGTACTTC.

The table lists this clone with a count of one. The V gene is TRBV9, the J gene TRBJ1-2, with D maybe TRBD1 (5 bases). The CDR3 loop spans 17 amino acids. With 3 bases removed from V and 2 bases from J, the gap between germline ends came to 20 bases. The germline CDR1 and CDR2 sequences are SGDLS and YYNGEE. The CDR3 spells CASSDNVGGEVNYGYTF. The CDR3 DNA is TGTGCCAGCAGCGATAACGTGGGGGGTGAAGTCAACTATGGCTACACCTTC. The full variable domain, completed using reference TRBV9 and TRBJ1-2, is DSGVTQTPKHLITATGQRVTLRCSPRSGDLSVYWYQQSLDQGLQFLIQYYNGEERAKGNILERFSAQQFPDLHSELNLSSLELGDSALYFCASSDNVGGEVNYGYTFGSGTRLTVV.

This chain connects TRBV30 to TRBJ2-1, with a possible D match to TRBD2 (6 bases). Germline CDR1 is GTSNPN and CDR2 is SVGIG (reference sequence). Trimming shortened V by 2 bases and J by 3 bases, and 8 bases separated the two germline ends. The CDR3 is made up of 13 amino acids. DNA for the CDR3: TGTGCCTGGAGTCGGGGAGGCTACAATGAGCAGTTCTTC. Translation: CAWSRGGYNEQFF.

Concerning this clone itself: Germline and junction disagree at one end, which may indicate a read error. The V and J genes are TRBV7-7 and TRBJ2-2; 12 bases match TRBD1. Germline V gene lookup returns CDR1 SSHAT and CDR2 FNYEAQ (reference sequence). CDR3 length: 18 residues. CDR3 sequence reads: CASSAGTGGPQNTGELFF. The CDR3 bases are TGTGCTAGCAGCGCAGGGACAGGGGGCCCTCAGAACACCGGGGAGCTGTTTTTT.

This clone appeared a single time. The chain links TRBV19 to TRBJ2-1; TRBD1 is a possible D gene (6 bases). V gave up 6 bases and J gave up 6 bases, with 21 bases separating them. The CDR3 covers 16 residues. The germline CDR1 and CDR2 sequences are LNHDA and SQIVND (reference sequence). CDR3 DNA: TGTGCCAGTAGGGGAGCCGGGACAAGTGTATTCAATGAGCAGTTCTTC. Residues: CASRGAGTSVFNEQFF.

The V call is TRBV6-5, the J call TRBJ2-7; 7 bases are shared with TRBD1. This CDR3 is built from 14 residues. The V and J ends lost 3 bases and 3 bases, in that order; junction bases with no gene match: 5. Germline loops: CDR1 MNHEY, CDR2 SVGAGI. The CDR3 DNA follows: TGTGCCAGCAGTTATGCACAGGGGTTCTACGAGCAGTACTTC. The encoded protein is CASSYAQGFYEQYF.

This clone was seen a handful of times. V and J are TRBV5-1 and TRBJ2-2; 8 positions agree with TRBD1. This CDR3 has 15 amino acids. CDR1 is SGHRS, CDR2 YFSETQ, per germline. Trimming removed 0 bases from V and 5 bases from J; junction bases left unmatched: 3. The CDR3 sequence: CASSLGQGATGELFF. CDR3 in DNA: TGCGCCAGCAGCTTGGGGCAGGGGGCGACCGGGGAGCTGTTTTTT. The full variable domain, its missing parts supplied by reference TRBV5-1 and TRBJ2-2, is KAGVTQTPRYLIKTRGQQVTLSCSPISGHRSVSWYQQTPGQGLQFLFEYFSETQRNKGNFPGRFSGRQFSNSRSEMNVSTLELGDSALYLCASSLGQGATGELFFGEGSRLTVL.

The rearrangement uses TRBV29-1 and TRBJ2-1; tentatively, D is TRBD1 (6 bases). The length of the CDR3 is 13 residues. The V gene's germline CDR1 is SQVTM and CDR2 ANQGSEA. V lost 4 bases, J lost 9 bases, and 16 bases lay in between. The CDR3 nucleotides are TGCAGCGTTGGTACAGGGCGCGCGATTGAGCAGTTCTTC. Protein: CSVGTGRAIEQFF.

This clone was seen more than once but under ten times. The chain is built from TRBV5-4 and TRBJ1-2, with 7 positions matching TRBD1. Germline values: CDR1 SGHNT, CDR2 YYREEE (reference sequence). The CDR3 is 14 residues long. V shed 0 bases and J 6 bases; nucleotides not matched to a gene: 5. CDR3 nucleotide sequence: TGTGCCAGCAGCTTGGTTCAGGGGGAGAATGGCTACACCTTC. This codes for CASSLVQGENGYTF. The complete variable domain, with remaining parts taken from reference TRBV5-4 and TRBJ1-2, reads ETGVTQSPTHLIKTRGQQVTLRCSSQSGHNTVSWYQQALGQGPQFIFQYYREEENGRGNFPPRFSGLQFPNYSSELNVNALELDDSALYLCASSLVQGENGYTFGSGTRLTVV.

This rearrangement joins TRBV11-2 to TRBJ2-5, with 10 bases matching TRBD2. Germline V CDR1 and CDR2: SGHAT, FQNNGV. After removal of 2 bases from V and 4 bases from J, the junction contained 7 bases not matched to a gene. CDR3 length: 16 amino acids. The CDR3 coding sequence is TGTGCCAGCAGCTTATTGCCAGCGGGAGGGGGAGAGACCCAGTACTTC. Amino acids: CASSLLPAGGGETQYF.

The chain is built from TRBV3-1 (or the pseudogene TRBV3-2) and TRBJ1-5; no clear D. The V gene lost 0 bases and the J gene lost 12 bases, with 12 bases spanning the gap. CDR3 length equals 13 residues. Germline V CDR1 and CDR2: LGHDT, YNNKEL (reference sequence). The CDR3 nucleotides read TGTGCCAGCAGCCAAGAAATAGGAGCCTACCAGCATTTT. It encodes CASSQEIGAYQHF.

The genes are TRBV6-6 and TRBJ2-2; 8 bases agree with TRBD2. The CDR3 is 17 residues long. In germline, CDR1 is MNHNY, CDR2 SVGAGI (reference sequence). The V gene end was trimmed by 5 bases and the J gene end by 5 bases; junction bases not matched to a gene: 13. The CDR3 is CASSRNPGLGVTGELFF. The CDR3 DNA sequence: TGTGCCAGCAGTCGCAACCCGGGACTAGGGGTTACCGGGGAGCTGTTTTTT.

The V gene is TRBV11-2, the J gene TRBJ2-7; 12 bases agree with TRBD1. Germline V gene sequence: CDR1 SGHAT, CDR2 FQNNGV. V dropped 5 bases and J dropped 4; count of bases not matched to a gene: 9. The CDR3 spans 16 residues. CDR3 sequence reads: CASSPIGGQGAYEQYF. In DNA, the CDR3 is TGTGCCAGCAGCCCAATAGGGGGACAGGGGGCTTACGAGCAGTACTTC.

V usage is TRBV25-1 and J usage is TRBJ2-7; the D is unclear. Germline V CDR1 and CDR2: MGHDK, SYGVNS. CDR3 length: 14 residues. Between the trimmed V and J ends, which lost 4 bases and 3 bases, there was a span of 13 bases. The CDR3, as DNA: TGTGCCAGCAGTGCGCCGGGTCAGCGCTACGAGCAGTACTTC. It translates to CASSAPGQRYEQYF.

The genes are TRBV6-2 or TRBV6-3 and TRBJ2-7; D is unclear. Deletions cut 6 bases from V and 7 bases from J, with 16 bases between. Germline V lookup: CDR1 MNHEY, CDR2 SVGEGT. This CDR3 has 13 residues. CDR3 DNA: TGTGCCAGCAGCGTCGGTCAGGTCTGGGAGCAGTACTTC. Protein product: CASSVGQVWEQYF.